This TCR beta chain stems from a study of T cells in Graves' hyperthyroidism and ophthalmopathy. Study-wide context: Specimen type is peripheral blood, collected at initial diagnosis prior to any treatment.

Germline lookup yields CDR1 SGDLS and CDR2 YYNGEE. CDR3 length equals 14 residues. Unmatched junction bases numbered 6, after V lost 4 bases and J lost 5 bases. What was amplified from RNA transcripts were TCR beta CDR3 regions. The TCR CDR3 was amplified in a first-round RT-PCR using the HTBI primer set. TCRdb re-analysed the multiplex PCR reads in MiXCR, keeping a single row per CDR3 protein. The repertoire holds around 300,000 distinct CDR3 sequences, with roughly 22% as singletons. Study-wide results and limits: Among clonotypes expanded in thyroid above 0.001, most were also found in blood.

This clonotype was observed a handful of times. Antigen specificity is unknown. The clonotype comes from a man aged 25 to 40 with Graves' ophthalmopathy. V and J are TRBV9 and TRBJ1-2; TRBD1 matches at 9 bases. Specimen: blood. The CDR3 reads CASSTAGTGYGYTF. DNA for the CDR3: TGTGCCAGCAGCACAGCCGGGACAGGGTATGGCTACACCTTC.